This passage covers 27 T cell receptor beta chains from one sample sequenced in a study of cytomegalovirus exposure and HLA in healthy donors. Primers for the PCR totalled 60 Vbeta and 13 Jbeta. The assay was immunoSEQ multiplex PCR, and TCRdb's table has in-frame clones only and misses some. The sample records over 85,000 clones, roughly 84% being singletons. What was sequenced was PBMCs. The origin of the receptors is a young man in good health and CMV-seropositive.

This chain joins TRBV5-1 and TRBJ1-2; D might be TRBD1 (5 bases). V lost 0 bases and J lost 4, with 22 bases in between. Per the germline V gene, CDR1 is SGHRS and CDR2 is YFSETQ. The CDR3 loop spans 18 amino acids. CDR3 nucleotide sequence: TGCGCCAGCAGCTTGGCCTTTGGTAGTACTCGCGGGGCCTATGGCTACACCTTC. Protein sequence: CASSLAFGSTRGAYGYTF.

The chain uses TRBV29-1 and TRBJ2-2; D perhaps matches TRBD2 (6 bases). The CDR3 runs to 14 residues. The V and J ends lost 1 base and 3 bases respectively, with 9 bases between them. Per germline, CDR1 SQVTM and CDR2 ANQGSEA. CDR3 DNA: TGCAGCGTTGAAGGGGGGACTTACACCGGGGAGCTGTTTTTT. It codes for CSVEGGTYTGELFF.

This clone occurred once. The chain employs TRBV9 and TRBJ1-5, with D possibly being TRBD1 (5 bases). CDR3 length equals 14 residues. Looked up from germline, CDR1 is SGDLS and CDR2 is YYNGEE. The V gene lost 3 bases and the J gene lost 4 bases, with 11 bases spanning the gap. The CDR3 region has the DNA TGTGCCAGCAGCGCTCAGGGTAGGAATCAGCCCCAGCATTTT. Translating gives CASSAQGRNQPQHF.

CDR3 loop: CASRRLTSGSNEQFF. CDR3 nucleotide sequence: TGTGCCAGCAGGAGACTGACTAGCGGCTCAAATGAGCAGTTCTTC. The chain couples TRBV6-1 to TRBJ2-1; TRBD2 aligns across 9 bases. Trimming removed 6 bases from V and 7 bases from J; junction bases left unmatched: 10. The germline gives CDR1 MNHNS, CDR2 SASEGT. There are 15 residues in the CDR3.

CDR3 loop: CASSLTPGYEQYF. CDR3 bases: TGTGCCAGCAGCTTAACGCCGGGCTACGAGCAGTACTTC. This chain joins TRBV7-3 and TRBJ2-7, with no clear D. The length of the CDR3 is 13 residues. Germline CDR1 is SGHTA and CDR2 is FQGTGA. V was cut by 0 bases and J by 3 bases, with 6 bases left in between.

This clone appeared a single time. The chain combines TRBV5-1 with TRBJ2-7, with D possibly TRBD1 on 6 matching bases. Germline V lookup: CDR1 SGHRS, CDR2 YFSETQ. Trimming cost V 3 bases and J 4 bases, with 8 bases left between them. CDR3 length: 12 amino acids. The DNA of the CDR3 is TGCGCCAGCAGCTGGCAGGGGTACGAGCAGTACTTC. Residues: CASSWQGYEQYF.

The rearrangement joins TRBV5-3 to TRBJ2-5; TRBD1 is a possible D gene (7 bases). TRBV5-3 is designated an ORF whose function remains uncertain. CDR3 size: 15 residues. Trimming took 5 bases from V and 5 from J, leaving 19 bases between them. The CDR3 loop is CARSHRRGHEETQYF. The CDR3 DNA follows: TGTGCCAGAAGTCACAGGAGGGGGCATGAGGAGACCCAGTACTTC.

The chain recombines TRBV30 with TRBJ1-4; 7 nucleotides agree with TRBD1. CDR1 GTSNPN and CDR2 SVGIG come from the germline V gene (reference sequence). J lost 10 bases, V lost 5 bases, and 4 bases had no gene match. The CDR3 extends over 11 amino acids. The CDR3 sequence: CAWDRVGKLFF. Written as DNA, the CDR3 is TGTGCCTGGGACAGGGTAGGAAAACTGTTTTTT. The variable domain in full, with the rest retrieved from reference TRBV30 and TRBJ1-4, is SQTIHQWPATLVQPVGSPLSLECTVEGTSNPNLYWYRQAAGRGLQLLFYSVGIGQISSEVPQNLSASRPQDRQFILSSKKLLLSDSGFYLCAWDRVGKLFFGSGTQLSVL.

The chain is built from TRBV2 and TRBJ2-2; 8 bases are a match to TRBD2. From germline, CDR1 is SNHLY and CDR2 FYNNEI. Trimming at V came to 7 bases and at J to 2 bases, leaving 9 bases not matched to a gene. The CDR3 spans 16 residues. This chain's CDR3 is CASKFGGTRNTGELFF. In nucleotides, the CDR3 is TGTGCCAGCAAGTTCGGAGGGACTAGAAACACCGGGGAGCTGTTTTTT. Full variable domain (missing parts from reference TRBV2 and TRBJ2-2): EPEVTQTPSHQVTQMGQEVILRCVPISNHLYFYWYRQILGQKVEFLVSFYNNEISEKSEIFDDQFSVERPDGSNFTLKIRSTKLEDSAMYFCASKFGGTRNTGELFFGEGSRLTVL.

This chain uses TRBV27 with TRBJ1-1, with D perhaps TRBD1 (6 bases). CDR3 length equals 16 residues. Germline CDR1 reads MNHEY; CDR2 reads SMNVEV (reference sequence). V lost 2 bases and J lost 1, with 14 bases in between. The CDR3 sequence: CASSLNSRTENTEAFF. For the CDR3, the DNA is TGTGCCAGCAGTTTAAATAGTAGGACAGAGAACACTGAAGCTTTCTTT.

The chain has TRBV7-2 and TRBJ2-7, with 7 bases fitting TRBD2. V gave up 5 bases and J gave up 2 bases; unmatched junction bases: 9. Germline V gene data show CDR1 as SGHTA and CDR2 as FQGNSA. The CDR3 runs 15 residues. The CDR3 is CASSVGGGETYEQYF. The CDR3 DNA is TGTGCCAGCAGCGTAGGCGGGGGAGAAACCTACGAGCAGTACTTC.

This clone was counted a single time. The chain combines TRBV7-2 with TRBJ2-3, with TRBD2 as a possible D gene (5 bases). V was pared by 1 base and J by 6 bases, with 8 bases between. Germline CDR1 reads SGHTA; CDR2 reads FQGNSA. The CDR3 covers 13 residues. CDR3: CASSLERDDTQYF. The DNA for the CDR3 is TGTGCCAGCAGCTTAGAGAGGGATGATACGCAGTATTTT.

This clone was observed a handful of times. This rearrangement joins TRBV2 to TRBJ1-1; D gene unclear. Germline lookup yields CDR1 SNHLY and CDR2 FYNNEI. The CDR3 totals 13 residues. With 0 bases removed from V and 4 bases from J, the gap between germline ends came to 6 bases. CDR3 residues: CASSEAEATEAFF. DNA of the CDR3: TGTGCCAGCAGTGAAGCGGAGGCCACTGAAGCTTTCTTT.

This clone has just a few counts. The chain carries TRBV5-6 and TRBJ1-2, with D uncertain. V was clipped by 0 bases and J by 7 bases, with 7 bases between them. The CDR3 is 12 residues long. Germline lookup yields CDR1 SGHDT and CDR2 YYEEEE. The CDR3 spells CASSLAYGGYTF. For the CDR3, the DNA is TGTGCCAGCAGCTTGGCCTACGGTGGCTACACCTTC.

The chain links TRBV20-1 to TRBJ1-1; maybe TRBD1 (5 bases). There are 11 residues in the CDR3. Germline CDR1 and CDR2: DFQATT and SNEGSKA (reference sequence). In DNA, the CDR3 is TGCAGCGCCACCAGGGCCACTGAAGCTTTCTTT. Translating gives CSATRATEAFF.

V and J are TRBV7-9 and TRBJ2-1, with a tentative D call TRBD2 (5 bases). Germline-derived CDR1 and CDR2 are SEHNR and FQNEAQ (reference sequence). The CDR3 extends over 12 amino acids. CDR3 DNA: TGTTCCTTCGGGGATATGGGGTATGAGCAGTTCTTC. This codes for CSFGDMGYEQFF.

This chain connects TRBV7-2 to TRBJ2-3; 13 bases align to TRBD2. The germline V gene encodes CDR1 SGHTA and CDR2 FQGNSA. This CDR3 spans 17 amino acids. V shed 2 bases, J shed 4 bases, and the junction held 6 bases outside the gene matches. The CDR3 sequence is CASSLNGGLAGPDTQYF. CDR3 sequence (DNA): TGTGCCAGCAGCTTAAATGGGGGACTAGCGGGGCCAGATACGCAGTATTTT.

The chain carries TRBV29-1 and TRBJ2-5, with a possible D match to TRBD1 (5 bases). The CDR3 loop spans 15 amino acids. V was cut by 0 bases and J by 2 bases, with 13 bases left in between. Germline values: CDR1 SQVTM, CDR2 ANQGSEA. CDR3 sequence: CSVEDFWGGQETQYF. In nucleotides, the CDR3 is TGCAGCGTTGAAGATTTCTGGGGCGGACAAGAGACCCAGTACTTC.

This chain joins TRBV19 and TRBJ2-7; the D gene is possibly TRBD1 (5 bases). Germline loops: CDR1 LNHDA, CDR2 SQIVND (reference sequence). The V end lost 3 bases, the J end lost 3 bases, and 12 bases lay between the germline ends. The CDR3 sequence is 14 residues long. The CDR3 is CASSIGPGRYEQYF. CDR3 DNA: TGTGCCAGTAGTATCGGACCAGGGCGCTACGAGCAGTACTTC.

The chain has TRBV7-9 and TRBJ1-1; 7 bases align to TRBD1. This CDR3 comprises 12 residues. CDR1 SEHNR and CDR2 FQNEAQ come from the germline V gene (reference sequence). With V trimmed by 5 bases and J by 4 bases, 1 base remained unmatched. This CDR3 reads CASSTGVTEAFF. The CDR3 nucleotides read TGTGCCAGCAGCACAGGGGTCACTGAAGCTTTCTTT. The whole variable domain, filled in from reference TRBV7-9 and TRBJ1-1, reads DTGVSQNPRHKITKRGQNVTFRCDPISEHNRLYWYRQTLGQGPEFLTYFQNEAQLEKSRLLSDRFSAERPKGSFSTLEIQRTEQGDSAMYLCASSTGVTEAFFGQGTRLTVV.

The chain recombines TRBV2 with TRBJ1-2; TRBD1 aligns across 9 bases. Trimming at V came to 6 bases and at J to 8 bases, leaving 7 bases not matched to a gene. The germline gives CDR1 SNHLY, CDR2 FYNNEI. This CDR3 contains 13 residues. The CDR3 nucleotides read TGTGCCAGCAGCGACCGGGACAGGGAAGGCTACACCTTC. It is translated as CASSDRDREGYTF. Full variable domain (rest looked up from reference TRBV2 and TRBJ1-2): EPEVTQTPSHQVTQMGQEVILRCVPISNHLYFYWYRQILGQKVEFLVSFYNNEISEKSEIFDDQFSVERPDGSNFTLKIRSTKLEDSAMYFCASSDRDREGYTFGSGTRLTVV.

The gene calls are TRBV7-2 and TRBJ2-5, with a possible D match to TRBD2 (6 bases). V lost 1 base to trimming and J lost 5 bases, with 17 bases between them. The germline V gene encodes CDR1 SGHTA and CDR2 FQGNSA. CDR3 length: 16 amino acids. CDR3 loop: CASSLVVGQAGETQYF. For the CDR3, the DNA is TGTGCCAGCAGCTTAGTAGTAGGTCAGGCGGGGGAGACCCAGTACTTC.

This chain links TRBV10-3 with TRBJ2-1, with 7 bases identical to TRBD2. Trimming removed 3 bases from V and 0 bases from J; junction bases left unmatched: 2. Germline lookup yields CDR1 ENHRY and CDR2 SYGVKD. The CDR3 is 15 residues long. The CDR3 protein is CAISDRGGSYNEQFF. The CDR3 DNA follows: TGTGCCATCAGTGATCGCGGGGGCTCCTACAATGAGCAGTTCTTC.

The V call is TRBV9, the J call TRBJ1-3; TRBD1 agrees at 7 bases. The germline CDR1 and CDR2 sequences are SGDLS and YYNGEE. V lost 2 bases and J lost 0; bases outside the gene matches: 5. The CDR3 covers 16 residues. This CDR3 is CASSVLQGYSGNTIYF. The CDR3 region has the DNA TGTGCCAGCAGCGTGCTACAGGGGTACTCTGGAAACACCATATATTTT. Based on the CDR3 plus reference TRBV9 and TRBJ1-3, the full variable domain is DSGVTQTPKHLITATGQRVTLRCSPRSGDLSVYWYQQSLDQGLQFLIQYYNGEERAKGNILERFSAQQFPDLHSELNLSSLELGDSALYFCASSVLQGYSGNTIYFGEGSWLTVV.

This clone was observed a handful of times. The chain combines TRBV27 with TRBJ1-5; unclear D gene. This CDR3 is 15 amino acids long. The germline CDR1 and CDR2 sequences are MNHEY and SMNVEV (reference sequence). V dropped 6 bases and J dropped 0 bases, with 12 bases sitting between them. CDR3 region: CASSENSGSNQPQHF. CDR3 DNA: TGTGCCAGCAGCGAAAATTCAGGTAGCAATCAGCCCCAGCATTTT.

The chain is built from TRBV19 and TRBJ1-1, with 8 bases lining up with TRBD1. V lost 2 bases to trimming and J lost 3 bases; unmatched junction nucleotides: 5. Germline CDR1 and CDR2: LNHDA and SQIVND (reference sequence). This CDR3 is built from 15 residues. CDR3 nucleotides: TGTGCCAGTAGTATAAGACAGGGGCAGGACACTGAAGCTTTCTTT. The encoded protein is CASSIRQGQDTEAFF.

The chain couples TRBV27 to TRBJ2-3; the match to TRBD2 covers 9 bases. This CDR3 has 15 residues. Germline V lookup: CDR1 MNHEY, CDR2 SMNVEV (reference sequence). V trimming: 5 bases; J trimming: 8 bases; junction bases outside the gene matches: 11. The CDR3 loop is CASSELAGGLRTQYF. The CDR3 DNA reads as TGTGCCAGCAGTGAACTAGCGGGCGGGTTGCGTACGCAGTATTTT.